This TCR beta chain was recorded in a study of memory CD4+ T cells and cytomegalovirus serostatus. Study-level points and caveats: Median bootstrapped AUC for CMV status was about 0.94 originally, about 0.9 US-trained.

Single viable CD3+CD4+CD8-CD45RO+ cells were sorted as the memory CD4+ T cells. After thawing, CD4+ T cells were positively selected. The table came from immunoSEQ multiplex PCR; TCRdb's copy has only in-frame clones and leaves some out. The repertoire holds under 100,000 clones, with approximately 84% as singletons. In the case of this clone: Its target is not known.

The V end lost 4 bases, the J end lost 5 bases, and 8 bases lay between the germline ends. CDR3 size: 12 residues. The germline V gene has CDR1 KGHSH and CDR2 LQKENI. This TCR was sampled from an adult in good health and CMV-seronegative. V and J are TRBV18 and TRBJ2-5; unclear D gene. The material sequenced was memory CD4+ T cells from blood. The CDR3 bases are TGTGCCAGCTCACTTCTTGGCGAGACCCAGTACTTC. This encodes CASSLLGETQYF.